This T cell receptor (beta chain) was identified in a study of blood T cell repertoires in COVID-19. Study summary: The United States, Italy and Spain supplied acute and convalescent COVID-19 samples. PBMCs, B-cell-depleted T cells, or T cells provided the cDNA or gDNA that made up the material.

In the study's own analysis: Researchers report that nucleated cell counts were estimated from reference gene primer amplification. Some clones are missing from TCRdb's copy, which holds only in-frame ones; the method was immunoSEQ multiplex PCR. V and J calls and clone size are copied from that table; D and trimming were computed from the DNA. Altogether 20,000 to 25,000 clones are present, over 75% being singletons, with the ten largest covering 15% to 20%. The CDR3 covers 13 residues. CDR1 is LNHDA and CDR2 is SQIVND in the germline V gene (reference sequence). V gave up 5 bases and J gave up 3 bases; unmatched junction bases: 4.

The sequence was obtained from a human donor in a cohort sampled during active COVID-19. The genes are TRBV19 and TRBJ2-7; 7 nucleotides match TRBD1. The material sequenced was peripheral blood. The CDR3 protein is CASSLRQGYEQYF. As DNA, the CDR3 is TGTGCCAGTAGTCTACGACAGGGCTACGAGCAGTACTTC.